The T cell receptor beta chain described here comes from a study of blood T cell repertoires in COVID-19. The CDR3 has 14 amino acids. V lost 1 base to trimming and J lost 6 bases, with 10 bases between them. Germline values: CDR1 SGHTA, CDR2 FQGNSA. TCRdb keeps only in-frame clones here, not all; method: immunoSEQ multiplex PCR. The sample records approximately 330,000 clones, approximately 90% being singletons. The TCR sequence derives from a man in his thirties or forties with COVID-19, enrolled during active disease. The sequenced material came from peripheral blood. The J gene is TRBJ1-5, the V gene TRBV7-2; D is possibly TRBD1 (5 bases). Here the CDR3 DNA reads TGTGCCAGCAGCTTAGTGGGGGGAAGTCAGCCCCAGCATTTT. Encoded protein: CASSLVGGSQPQHF.